The 20 T cell receptor beta chains listed next were all sequenced from one sample in a study of blood T cell repertoires in COVID-19. Profiled with immunoSEQ multiplex PCR; TCRdb holds only in-frame clones, not every one. Counted here are roughly 200,000 clones, around 81% occurring once; the ten biggest clones make up about 4.2%. Sequences were obtained from peripheral blood. These receptors all come from a man aged 45-65 years with active or convalescent COVID-19.

This sequence joins TRBV11-3 and TRBJ2-7, with 9 bases lining up with TRBD1. Germline V lookup: CDR1 SGHNT, CDR2 YENEEA. Germline trimming cut 1 base from V and 6 bases from J; bases unmatched to any gene: 7. This CDR3 contains 15 residues. The CDR3 reads CASSLGGTGSAEQYF. The CDR3 region has the DNA TGTGCCAGCAGCTTAGGGGGGACAGGGTCGGCCGAGCAGTACTTC. The full variable domain, its missing parts supplied by reference TRBV11-3 and TRBJ2-7, is EAGVVQSPRYKIIEKKQPVAFWCNPISGHNTLYWYLQNLGQGPELLIRYENEEAVDDSQLPKDRFSAERLKGVDSTLKIQPAELGDSAVYLCASSLGGTGSAEQYFGPGTRLTVT.

The chain has TRBV7-9 and TRBJ2-3; a weak D match, TRBD2 (6 bases). The germline CDR1 and CDR2 sequences are SEHNR and FQNEAQ (reference sequence). This CDR3 spans 16 amino acids. V was clipped by 2 bases and J by 4 bases, with 16 bases between them. Here the CDR3 reads CASSLSMGGAPDTQYF. In DNA, the CDR3 is TGTGCCAGCAGCTTAAGTATGGGGGGAGCCCCAGATACGCAGTATTTT.

This clone was counted a single time. The same CDR3 also results from other DNA sequences found in this sample. The rearrangement uses TRBV18 and TRBJ1-6; 7 bases line up with TRBD1. J lost 8 bases, V lost 2 bases, and 6 bases had no gene match. Germline V gene sequence: CDR1 KGHSH, CDR2 LQKENI. This CDR3 is built from 15 residues. CDR3 DNA: TGTGCCAGCTCACCAAGTTCGGGGACAGATTCACCCCTCCACTTT. It encodes CASSPSSGTDSPLHF.

The rearrangement joins TRBV19 to TRBJ1-2; D is unclear. V dropped 3 bases and J dropped 7 bases, with 12 bases sitting between them. There are 13 residues in the CDR3. Germline CDR1 reads LNHDA; CDR2 reads SQIVND (reference sequence). CDR3 region: CASSIGRESGYTF. The DNA of the CDR3 is TGTGCCAGTAGTATCGGGAGGGAAAGTGGCTACACCTTC. The full variable domain, in which reference TRBV19 and TRBJ1-2 provide the parts outside the CDR3, is DGGITQSPKYLFRKEGQNVTLSCEQNLNHDAMYWYRQDPGQGLRLIYYSQIVNDFQKGDIAEGYSVSREKKESFPLTVTSAQKNPTAFYLCASSIGRESGYTFGSGTRLTVV.

The CDR3 region has the DNA TGTGCCAGCAGCTTAGGAGTTTCAGGGGGCTATGATGAGCAGTTCTTC. Residues: CASSLGVSGGYDEQFF. The rearrangement links TRBV7-8 to TRBJ2-1, with 8 positions matching TRBD1. Germline CDR1 reads SGHVS; CDR2 reads FQNEAQ. V shed 1 base and J 8 bases; nucleotides not matched to a gene: 10. The length of the CDR3 is 16 residues.

The chain joins TRBV5-1 to TRBJ1-6; no clear D. The CDR3 sequence is 13 residues long. The ends were cut back, 6 bases at V and 2 bases at J, with 6 bases in the middle. The germline CDR1 and CDR2 sequences are SGHRS and YFSETQ. The CDR3 here is CASTGTYNSPLHF. As DNA, the CDR3 is TGCGCCAGCACCGGGACCTATAATTCACCCCTCCACTTT.

The rearrangement joins TRBV28 to TRBJ1-5, with 8 bases matching TRBD1. The CDR3 has 14 residues. From germline, CDR1 is MDHEN and CDR2 SYDVKM. Germline trimming cut 5 bases from V and 6 bases from J; bases unmatched to any gene: 6. The CDR3 reads CASSPTGGIQPQHF. DNA of the CDR3: TGTGCCAGCAGTCCTACAGGGGGTATTCAGCCCCAGCATTTT.

Notes on this clone: This sample also contains other DNA sequences that code for the same CDR3. The V gene is TRBV24-1, the J gene TRBJ1-5; D is undetermined. Germline V gene data show CDR1 as KGHDR and CDR2 as SFDVKD. The CDR3 is 12 amino acids. V was clipped by 6 bases and J by 2 bases, with 4 bases between them. The CDR3 region has the DNA TGTGCCACCAGTCGCGGCAATCAGCCCCAGCATTTT. Translating gives CATSRGNQPQHF.

This chain connects TRBV9 to TRBJ2-7, with 8 bases aligning to TRBD2. Germline values: CDR1 SGDLS, CDR2 YYNGEE. This CDR3 is 16 amino acids long. V gave up 3 bases and J gave up 6 bases; unmatched junction bases: 14. The CDR3: CASSARPGLGLLEQYF. In nucleotides, the CDR3 is TGTGCCAGCAGCGCGAGACCGGGACTAGGGCTTCTCGAGCAGTACTTC.

In its sample, this clone was seen a few times. The rearrangement joins TRBV1 to TRBJ1-1. TRBV1 constitutes a pseudogene. The CDR3 is made up of 14 amino acids. The CDR3 is CTSSQDYGGTEAFF. The CDR3 region has the DNA TGCACCAGCAGCCAAGACTACGGGGGAACTGAAGCTTTCTTT.

The genes are TRBV30 and TRBJ2-3, with a possible D match to TRBD2 (5 bases). V shed 1 base and J shed 2 bases, with 7 bases lying between them. CDR1 is GTSNPN, CDR2 SVGIG, per germline (reference sequence). This CDR3 has 13 amino acids. The CDR3 region has the DNA TGTGCCTGGAGTGCGGGGAACACAGATACGCAGTATTTT. Protein product: CAWSAGNTDTQYF.

This clone came up a few times. This CDR3 reads CASSSTGGSDTQYF. CDR3 sequence (DNA): TGTGCCAGCAGTTCGACAGGGGGCTCAGATACGCAGTATTTT. The V gene is TRBV6-6, the J gene TRBJ2-3; 10 nucleotides line up with TRBD1. CDR3 length equals 14 residues. V dropped 4 bases and J dropped 4; count of bases not matched to a gene: 2. Germline V gene lookup returns CDR1 MNHNY and CDR2 SVGAGI (reference sequence).

This rearrangement joins TRBV7-9 to TRBJ2-1; a possible D gene is TRBD2 (6 bases). The germline CDR1 and CDR2 sequences are SEHNR and FQNEAQ (reference sequence). Trimming pared 5 bases from V and 9 bases from J, leaving 14 bases between. There are 13 residues in the CDR3. The DNA for the CDR3 is TGTGCCAGCAGCCCGCGACTAGGAGGTGAGCAGTTCTTC. Its translation: CASSPRLGGEQFF.

V gene TRBV20-1 combines with J gene TRBJ2-5; TRBD2 might be the D (5 bases). The V and J ends lost 3 bases and 4 bases respectively, with 15 bases between them. The CDR3 runs 14 residues. Germline values: CDR1 DFQATT, CDR2 SNEGSKA (reference sequence). The CDR3 reads CSASFGERGETQYF. The CDR3 region has the DNA TGCAGTGCTAGTTTCGGGGAACGGGGAGAGACCCAGTACTTC.

The J gene is TRBJ1-2, the V gene TRBV13; D not certain. Trimming left V 8 bases short and J 8 bases short, with 12 bases between. Per the germline V gene, CDR1 is PRHDT and CDR2 is FYEKMQ (reference sequence). CDR3 size: 11 residues. CDR3 protein: CASLRGGGYTF. The CDR3 bases are TGTGCCAGCTTACGGGGAGGGGGCTACACCTTC.

The V and J genes are TRBV7-2 and TRBJ2-7; 11 bases agree with TRBD1. The J segment lost 3 bases and the V segment lost 7 bases, leaving 5 bases of the junction unmatched. There are 14 residues in the CDR3. CDR1 SGHTA and CDR2 FQGNSA come from the germline V gene. For the CDR3, the DNA is TGTGCCAGCACCCGGGACAGGGGGGACTACGAGCAGTACTTC. This sequence encodes CASTRDRGDYEQYF.

The V gene is TRBV30, the J gene TRBJ2-2; 7 bases are shared with TRBD2. This CDR3 is built from 16 residues. The J segment lost 0 bases and the V segment lost 2 bases, leaving 6 bases of the junction unmatched. Germline CDR1 GTSNPN, CDR2 SVGIG (reference sequence). As DNA, the CDR3 is TGTGCCTGGAGTCCCAGCGGGGCCCCGAACACCGGGGAGCTGTTTTTT. This translates into CAWSPSGAPNTGELFF.

The chain uses TRBV6-5 and TRBJ1-6; D perhaps matches TRBD1 (6 bases). Trimming left V 8 bases short and J 9 bases short, with 14 bases between. Per the germline V gene, CDR1 is MNHEY and CDR2 is SVGAGI. CDR3 length: 13 amino acids. The CDR3 loop is CASLTGGSSPLHF. CDR3 nucleotides: TGTGCCAGCCTGACAGGAGGCTCTTCACCCCTCCACTTT.

V and J are TRBV7-9 and TRBJ2-1; D is unresolved. Germline CDR1 reads SEHNR; CDR2 reads FQNEAQ (reference sequence). The CDR3 covers 15 residues. V dropped 6 bases and J dropped 2 bases, with 14 bases sitting between them. The chain's CDR3 is CASSPTSGTYNEQFF. The CDR3 bases are TGTGCCAGCAGTCCGACCTCGGGTACCTACAATGAGCAGTTCTTC.

The sample holds one count of this clone. V is TRBV2 and J is TRBJ2-3; 11 positions match TRBD2. CDR3 length: 14 residues. Germline lookup yields CDR1 SNHLY and CDR2 FYNNEI. With V trimmed by 4 bases and J by 5 bases, 2 bases remained unmatched. CDR3: CASSVSGGGDTQYF. The CDR3 nucleotides are TGTGCCAGCAGTGTTAGCGGGGGGGGAGATACGCAGTATTTT. The whole variable domain, remainder taken from reference TRBV2 and TRBJ2-3, is EPEVTQTPSHQVTQMGQEVILRCVPISNHLYFYWYRQILGQKVEFLVSFYNNEISEKSEIFDDQFSVERPDGSNFTLKIRSTKLEDSAMYFCASSVSGGGDTQYFGPGTRLTVL.